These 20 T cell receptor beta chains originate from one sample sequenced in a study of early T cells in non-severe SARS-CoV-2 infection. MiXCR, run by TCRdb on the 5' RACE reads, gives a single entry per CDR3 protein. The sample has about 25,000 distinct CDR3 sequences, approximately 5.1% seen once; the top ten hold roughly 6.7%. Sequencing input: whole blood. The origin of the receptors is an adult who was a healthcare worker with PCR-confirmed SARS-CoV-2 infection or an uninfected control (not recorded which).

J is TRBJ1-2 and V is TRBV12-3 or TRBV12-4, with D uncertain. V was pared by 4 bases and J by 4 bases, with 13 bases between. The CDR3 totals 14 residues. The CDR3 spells CASSSFPSGYGYTF. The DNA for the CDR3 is TGTGCCAGCAGTTCTTTTCCCTCGGGCTATGGCTACACCTTC.

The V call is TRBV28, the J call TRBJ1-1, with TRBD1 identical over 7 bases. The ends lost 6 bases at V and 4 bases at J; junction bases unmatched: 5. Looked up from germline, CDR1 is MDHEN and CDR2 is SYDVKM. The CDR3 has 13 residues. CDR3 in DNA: TGTGCCAGCAGCCATGCAGGGGGCACTGAAGCTTTCTTT. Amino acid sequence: CASSHAGGTEAFF.

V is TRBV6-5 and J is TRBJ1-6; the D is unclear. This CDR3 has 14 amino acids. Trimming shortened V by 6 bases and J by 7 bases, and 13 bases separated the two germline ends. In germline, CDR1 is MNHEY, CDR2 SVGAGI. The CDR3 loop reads CASRSGIFNSPLHF. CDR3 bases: TGTGCCAGCAGAAGCGGGATTTTCAATTCACCCCTCCACTTT.

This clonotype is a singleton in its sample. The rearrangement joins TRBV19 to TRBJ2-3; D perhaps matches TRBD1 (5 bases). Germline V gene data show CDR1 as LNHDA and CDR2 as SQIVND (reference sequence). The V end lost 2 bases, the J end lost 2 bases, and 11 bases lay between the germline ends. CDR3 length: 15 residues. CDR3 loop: CASSISRANTDTQYF. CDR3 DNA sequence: TGTGCCAGTAGTATAAGCAGGGCGAACACAGATACGCAGTATTTT.

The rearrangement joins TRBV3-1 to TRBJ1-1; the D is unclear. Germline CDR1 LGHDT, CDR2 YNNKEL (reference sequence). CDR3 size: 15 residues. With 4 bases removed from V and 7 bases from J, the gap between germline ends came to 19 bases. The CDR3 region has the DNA TGTGCCAGCAGCCTAATCGCAGACTCGATGGGTGAAGCTTTCTTT. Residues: CASSLIADSMGEAFF.

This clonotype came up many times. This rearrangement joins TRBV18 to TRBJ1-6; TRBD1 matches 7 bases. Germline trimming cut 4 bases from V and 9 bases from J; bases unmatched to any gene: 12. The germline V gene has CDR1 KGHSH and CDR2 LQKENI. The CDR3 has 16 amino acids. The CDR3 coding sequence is TGTGCCAGCTCACAGCTACAGGGGACCGGAGGTTCACCCCTCCACTTT. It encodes CASSQLQGTGGSPLHF.

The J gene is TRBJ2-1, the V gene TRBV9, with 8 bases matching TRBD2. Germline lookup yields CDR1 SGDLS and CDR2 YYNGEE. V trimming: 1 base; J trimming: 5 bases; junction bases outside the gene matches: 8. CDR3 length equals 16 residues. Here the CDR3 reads CASSVNRLAGDNEQFF. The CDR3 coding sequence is TGTGCCAGCAGCGTAAACAGGCTAGCGGGTGACAATGAGCAGTTCTTC.

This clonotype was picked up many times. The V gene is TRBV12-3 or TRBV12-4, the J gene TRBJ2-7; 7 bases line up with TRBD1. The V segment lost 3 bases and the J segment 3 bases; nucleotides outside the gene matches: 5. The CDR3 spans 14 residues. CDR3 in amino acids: CASSLAGTDYEQYF. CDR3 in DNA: TGTGCCAGCAGTTTGGCAGGGACAGACTACGAGCAGTACTTC.

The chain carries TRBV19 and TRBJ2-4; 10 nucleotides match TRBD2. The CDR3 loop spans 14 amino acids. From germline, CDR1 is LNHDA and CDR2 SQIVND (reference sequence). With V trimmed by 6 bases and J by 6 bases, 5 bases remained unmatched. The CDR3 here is CASSLGLAVNIQYF. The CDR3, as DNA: TGTGCCAGTAGCCTAGGACTAGCGGTAAACATTCAGTACTTC.

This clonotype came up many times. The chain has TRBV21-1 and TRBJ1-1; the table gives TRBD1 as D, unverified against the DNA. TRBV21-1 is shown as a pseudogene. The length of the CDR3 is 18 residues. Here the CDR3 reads CASSGKDGTVSMNTEAFF. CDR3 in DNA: TGTGCCAGCAGTGGCAAGGACGGGACGGTGAGCATGAACACTGAAGCTTTCTTT.

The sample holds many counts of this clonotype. In DNA, the CDR3 is TGTGCCAGCAGCCAGAGGGGCGGATCTGCGAATCAGCCCCAGCATTTT. Its translation is CASSQRGGSANQPQHF. The chain couples TRBV4-2 to TRBJ1-5; maybe TRBD1 (5 bases). Trimming took off 3 bases at V and 4 bases at J, with 16 bases between the two ends. This CDR3 has 16 amino acids. Looked up from germline, CDR1 is LGHNA and CDR2 is YNFKEQ.

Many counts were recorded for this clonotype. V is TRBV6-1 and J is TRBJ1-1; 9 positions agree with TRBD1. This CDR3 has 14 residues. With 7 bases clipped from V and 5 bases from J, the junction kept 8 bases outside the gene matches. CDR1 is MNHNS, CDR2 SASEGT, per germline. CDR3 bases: TGTGCCAGCACCAGGGGACAGGGAGGAACTGAAGCTTTCTTT. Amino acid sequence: CASTRGQGGTEAFF.

The CDR3 loop reads CASSLGQGAGELFF. CDR3 nucleotide sequence: TGTGCCAGTAGCCTAGGACAGGGAGCCGGGGAGCTGTTTTTT. The chain is built from TRBV19 and TRBJ2-2; 8 bases are a match to TRBD1. Per germline, CDR1 LNHDA and CDR2 SQIVND (reference sequence). The CDR3 has 14 residues. V was pared by 6 bases and J by 6 bases, with 6 bases of the junction left unmatched.

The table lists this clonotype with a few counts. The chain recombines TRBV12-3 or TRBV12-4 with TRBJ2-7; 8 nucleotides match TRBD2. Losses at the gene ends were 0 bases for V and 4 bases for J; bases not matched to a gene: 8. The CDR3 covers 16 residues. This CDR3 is CASSLAGSGRGYEQYF. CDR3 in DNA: TGTGCCAGCAGTTTAGCGGGGAGCGGGAGAGGGTACGAGCAGTACTTC.

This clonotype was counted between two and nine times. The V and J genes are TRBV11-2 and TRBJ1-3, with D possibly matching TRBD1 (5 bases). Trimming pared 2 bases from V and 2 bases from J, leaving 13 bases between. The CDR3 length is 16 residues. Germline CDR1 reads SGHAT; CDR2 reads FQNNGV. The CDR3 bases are TGTGCCAGCAGCTTAAACGAGGGGTCGACTGGAAACACCATATATTTT. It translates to CASSLNEGSTGNTIYF.

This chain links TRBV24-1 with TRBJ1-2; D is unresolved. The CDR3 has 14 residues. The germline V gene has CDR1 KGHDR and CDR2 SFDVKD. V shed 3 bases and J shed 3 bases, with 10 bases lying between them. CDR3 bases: TGTGCCACCAGTGATCTAACAGTTCACTATGGCTACACCTTC. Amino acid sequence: CATSDLTVHYGYTF.

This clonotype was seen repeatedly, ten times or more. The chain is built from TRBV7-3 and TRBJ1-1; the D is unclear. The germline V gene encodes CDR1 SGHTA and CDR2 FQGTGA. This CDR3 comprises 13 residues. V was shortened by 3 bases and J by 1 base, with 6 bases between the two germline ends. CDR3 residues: CASSFSPNTEAFF. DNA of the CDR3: TGTGCCAGCAGCTTCTCCCCGAACACTGAAGCTTTCTTT.

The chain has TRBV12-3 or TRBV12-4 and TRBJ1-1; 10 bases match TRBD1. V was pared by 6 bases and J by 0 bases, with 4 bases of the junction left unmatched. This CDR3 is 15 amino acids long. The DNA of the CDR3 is TGTGCCAGCAGCCCGACAGGGGGCCTGAACACTGAAGCTTTCTTT. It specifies CASSPTGGLNTEAFF.

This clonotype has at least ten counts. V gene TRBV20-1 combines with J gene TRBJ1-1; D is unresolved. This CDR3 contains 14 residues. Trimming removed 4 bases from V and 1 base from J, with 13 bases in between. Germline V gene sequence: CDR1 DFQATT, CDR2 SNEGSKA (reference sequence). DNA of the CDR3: TGCAGTGCTAAGGTGGGCTCCTGGAACACTGAAGCTTTCTTT. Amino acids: CSAKVGSWNTEAFF.

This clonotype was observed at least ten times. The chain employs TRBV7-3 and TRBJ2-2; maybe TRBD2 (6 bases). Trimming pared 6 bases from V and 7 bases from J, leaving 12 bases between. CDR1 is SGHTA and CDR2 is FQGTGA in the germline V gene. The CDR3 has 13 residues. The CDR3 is CASRTSSVGELFF. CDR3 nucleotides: TGTGCCAGCAGAACATCTAGCGTCGGGGAGCTGTTTTTT.